This T cell receptor beta chain derives from a study of blood T cell repertoires in COVID-19. Sequencing used immunoSEQ multiplex PCR; TCRdb keeps in-frame clones, though not all of them. The repertoire holds 13,000 to 15,000 clones, less than 90% seen once, with about 30% in the top ten. The ends were cut back, 4 bases at V and 3 bases at J, with 9 bases in the middle. CDR1 MNHEY and CDR2 SMNVEV come from the germline V gene (reference sequence). CDR3 size: 13 residues. The chain combines TRBV27 with TRBJ1-1, with D possibly TRBD1 on 6 matching bases. This TCR was sampled from a man aged 50-60 years with active COVID-19. What was sequenced was peripheral blood. The CDR3 here is CASSYTGYTEAFF. The CDR3 region has the DNA TGTGCCAGCAGTTATACAGGGTACACTGAAGCTTTCTTT.